Listed below are T cell receptor beta chains from one sample, sequenced in a study of blood T cell repertoires in COVID-19. Sequencing used immunoSEQ multiplex PCR; TCRdb keeps in-frame clones, though not all of them. The table has about 160,000 clones, 85% to 95% seen once. The sequencing input was peripheral blood. The source of these receptors is a woman between 50 and 59 years old with acute or convalescent COVID-19. CDR3s include the opening cysteine and the closing phenylalanine or tryptophan. The D gene is left open where the match is weak. Some rows mark clone size as missing; the rest say once, few, many or name a class of expanded clone.

NA | TRBJ2-3 | TRBV10-3 | NA | CAIRDKSTDTQYF | TGTGCCATTCGGGACAAAAGCACAGATACGCAGTATTTT
NA | TRBJ1-2 | TRBV6-6 | TRBD1 | CASRRQGAGYGYTF | TGTGCCAGCAGACGACAGGGGGCCGGGTATGGCTACACCTTC
NA | TRBJ1-1 | TRBV29-1 | NA | CSVQGNTEAFF | TGCAGCGTTCAGGGGAACACTGAAGCTTTCTTT
NA | TRBJ1-2 | TRBV14 | NA | CASSRWTKESRDYGYTF | TGTGCCAGCAGCCGCTGGACTAAGGAGTCAAGGGACTATGGCTACACCTTC
few | TRBJ1-1 | TRBV11-2 | TRBD1 | CASSLTGQAMDTEAFF | TGTGCCAGCAGCCTCACCGGACAGGCTATGGACACTGAAGCTTTCTTT
NA | TRBJ2-5 | TRBV13 | TRBD2 | CASSSLTSGRAGETQYF | TGTGCCAGCAGCTCCCTGACTAGCGGGAGGGCCGGGGAGACCCAGTACTTC
NA | TRBJ1-1 | TRBV28 | NA | CASRGQTKAFF | TGTGCCAGCAGAGGACAAACAAAAGCTTTCTTT
once | TRBJ2-1 | TRBV18 | TRBD2 | CASSPLRWAGEYNEQFF | TGTGCCAGCTCACCCCTCCGCTGGGCGGGAGAATACAATGAGCAGTTCTTC
NA | TRBJ2-3 | TRBV2 | TRBD2 | CASIPSGGTDAQYF | TGTGCCAGCATCCCTTCGGGAGGCACAGATGCGCAGTATTTT
NA | TRBJ2-1 | TRBV6-1 | TRBD2 | CASSGTTSGGAQDEQFF | TGTGCCAGCAGTGGGACGACTAGCGGGGGGGCCCAGGATGAGCAGTTCTTC
NA | TRBJ1-1 | TRBV19 | NA | CASSIGTGILNTEAFF | TGTGCCAGTAGTATAGGAACAGGGATTTTGAACACTGAAGCTTTCTTT
NA | TRBJ1-5 | TRBV19 | NA | CASSRGQEYNQPQHF | TGTGCCAGTAGTAGGGGACAAGAGTACAATCAGCCCCAGCATTTT
NA | TRBJ2-7 | TRBV30 | TRBD1 | CAWTGQGFYEQYF | TGTGCCTGGACTGGACAGGGGTTCTACGAGCAGTACTTC
NA | TRBJ2-7 | TRBV4-3 | TRBD2 | CASSQDTSGYEQYF | TGCGCCAGCAGCCAAGATACTAGCGGATACGAGCAGTACTTC
NA | TRBJ1-6 | TRBV27 | NA | CASSLASTGYNSPLHF | TGTGCCAGCAGTTTGGCTTCGACAGGCTATAATTCACCCCTCCACTTT
NA | TRBJ2-7 | TRBV3-1/TRBV3-2 | TRBD2 | CASSPRVRAIAGDGEQYF | TGTGCCAGCAGCCCCCGTGTGCGGGCTATAGCGGGAGACGGCGAGCAGTACTTC
NA | TRBJ2-5 | TRBV3-1/TRBV3-2 | NA | CASSLMGLELAETQYF | TGTGCCAGCAGCCTTATGGGCCTAGAGCTAGCCGAGACCCAGTACTTC
once | TRBJ2-7 | TRBV7-9 | NA | CASSQDRYEQYF | TGTGCCAGCAGCCAGGACAGATACGAGCAGTACTTC
NA | TRBJ2-5 | TRBV3-1/TRBV3-2 | NA | CASSDQRLSETQYF | TGTGCCAGCAGCGATCAGCGTCTCTCTGAGACCCAGTACTTC
NA | TRBJ1-2 | TRBV5-4 | TRBD1 | CASSYRGLYGYTF | TGTGCCAGCAGTTACAGGGGGCTCTATGGCTACACCTTC
once | TRBJ1-5 | TRBV4-2 | TRBD1 | CASSPGGTGDQPQHF | TGTGCCAGCAGCCCGGGGGGGACAGGGGACCAGCCCCAGCATTTT
NA | TRBJ1-5 | TRBV19 | NA | CASSTSLGTRNQPQHF | TGTGCCAGTAGTACTTCCCTTGGGACACGCAATCAGCCCCAGCATTTT
NA | TRBJ1-3 | TRBV11-3 | TRBD1 | CASSLEGQTGMSGNTIYF | TGTGCCAGCAGCTTAGAAGGCCAGACAGGGATGAGTGGAAACACCATATATTTT
NA | TRBJ2-3 | TRBV18 | NA | CASSPPSGSDTQYF | TGTGCCAGCTCACCACCGTCGGGTTCAGATACGCAGTATTTT
NA | TRBJ2-1 | TRBV2 | NA | CASSENTVPWNEQFF | TGTGCCAGCAGTGAAAATACAGTCCCCTGGAATGAGCAGTTCTTC
NA | TRBJ2-5 | TRBV2 | NA | CASKRGHEEETQYF | TGTGCCAGCAAAAGGGGACACGAGGAAGAGACCCAGTACTTC
NA | TRBJ2-2 | TRBV10-1 | NA | CASRRGPTGELFF | TGCGCCAGCCGACGGGGTCCGACCGGGGAGCTGTTTTTT
NA | TRBJ2-2 | TRBV3-1/TRBV3-2 | TRBD1 | CASSPRGKAAGELFF | TGTGCCAGCAGCCCCAGGGGGAAAGCCGCCGGGGAGCTGTTTTTT
NA | TRBJ1-2 | TRBV6-5 | TRBD1 | CASSFGTVEYGYTF | TGTGCCAGTTCATTTGGGACAGTCGAATATGGCTACACCTTC
NA | TRBJ2-7 | TRBV11-1 | TRBD2 | CASSLAGVPYEQYF | TGTGCCAGCAGCCTAGCGGGAGTTCCCTACGAGCAGTACTTC
NA | TRBJ1-5 | TRBV28 | TRBD1 | CASRPGQFHQPQHF | TGTGCCAGCCGCCCGGGACAGTTTCATCAGCCCCAGCATTTT
NA | TRBJ1-6 | TRBV4-3 | NA | CASSQEGGVNSPLHF | TGCGCCAGCAGCCAAGAGGGGGGGGTTAATTCACCCCTCCACTTT
NA | TRBJ1-3 | TRBV30 | NA | CAWSVQGGNTIYF | TGTGCCTGGAGTGTACAGGGAGGAAACACCATATATTTT
NA | TRBJ1-6 | TRBV3-1/TRBV3-2 | TRBD1 | CASSQGGQGIQPLHF | TGTGCCAGCAGCCAAGGGGGACAGGGGATACAACCCCTCCACTTT
NA | TRBJ2-1 | TRBV4-1 | TRBD2 | CASSQGPGGRADEQFF | TGCGCCAGCAGCCAAGGGCCCGGCGGGAGGGCCGATGAGCAGTTCTTC
NA | TRBJ2-7 | TRBV7-2 | TRBD2 | CASSKNRDYSPEQYF | TGTGCCAGCAGTAAGAACCGGGACTACTCACCCGAGCAGTACTTC
NA | TRBJ1-1 | TRBV9 | NA | CASSVSNRTGMNTEAFF | TGTGCCAGCAGCGTTTCAAATAGGACGGGGATGAACACTGAAGCTTTCTTT
NA | TRBJ2-3 | TRBV9 | TRBD1 | CASSDQRGQGTDTQYF | TGTGCCAGCAGCGACCAGAGGGGACAGGGAACAGATACGCAGTATTTT
NA | TRBJ2-1 | TRBV6-1 | NA | CASSEASGWAYNEQFF | TGTGCCAGCAGTGAAGCTTCAGGGTGGGCCTACAATGAGCAGTTCTTC
NA | TRBJ2-7 | TRBV25-1 | NA | CASSEQGIVYEQYF | TGTGCCAGCAGTGAACAGGGCATAGTCTACGAGCAGTACTTC
NA | TRBJ2-1 | TRBV7-3 | TRBD2 | CASSWTSSEGNEQFF | TGTGCCAGCAGCTGGACTAGCTCTGAGGGGAATGAGCAGTTCTTC
NA | TRBJ2-3 | TRBV3-1/TRBV3-2 | NA | CASSPRATTTDTQYF | TGTGCCAGCAGCCCCAGGGCGACAACCACAGATACGCAGTATTTT
NA | TRBJ1-5 | TRBV3-1/TRBV3-2 | NA | CASSLGLINQPQHF | TGTGCCAGCAGCCTTGGGCTGATCAATCAGCCCCAGCATTTT
NA | TRBJ1-1 | TRBV7-9 | NA | CASSPGRQGAFF | TGTGCCAGCAGCCCAGGACGGCAGGGAGCTTTCTTT
NA | TRBJ1-1 | TRBV18 | NA | CASFPTPTNTEAFF | TGTGCCAGCTTTCCGACACCAACGAACACTGAAGCTTTCTTT
NA | TRBJ1-5 | TRBV6-5 | TRBD1 | CASSQTGGGSQPQHF | TGTGCCAGCAGCCAGACAGGGGGCGGAAGTCAGCCCCAGCATTTT
NA | TRBJ1-5 | TRBV18 | NA | CASSLEVGQPQHF | TGTGCCAGCTCCTTGGAGGTGGGGCAGCCCCAGCATTTT
NA | TRBJ1-5 | TRBV19 | NA | CASGTQGYSNQPQHF | TGTGCCAGCGGAACACAGGGATATAGCAATCAGCCCCAGCATTTT
NA | TRBJ2-1 | TRBV3-1/TRBV3-2 | TRBD2 | CASSQLPSGGGNEQFF | TGTGCCAGCAGCCAACTACCTAGCGGGGGAGGCAATGAGCAGTTCTTC
NA | TRBJ2-7 | TRBV29-1 | NA | CSVEGGHEQYF | TGCAGCGTTGAAGGGGGGCACGAGCAGTACTTC
NA | TRBJ2-5 | TRBV12-3/TRBV12-4 | NA | CASSSGRETQYF | TGTGCCAGCTCATCAGGGAGGGAGACCCAGTACTTC
NA | TRBJ1-1 | TRBV25-1 | TRBD1 | CASSVQGTEAFF | TGTGCCAGCAGTGTACAGGGGACTGAAGCTTTCTTT
NA | TRBJ2-5 | TRBV7-8 | TRBD1 | CASSADRDRVSETQYF | TGTGCCAGCAGCGCCGACCGGGACAGGGTATCTGAGACCCAGTACTTC
once | TRBJ1-1 | TRBV5-4 | TRBD1 | CASSHGQGSNTEAFF | TGTGCCAGCAGTCACGGACAGGGTTCGAACACTGAAGCTTTCTTT